Below, 20 T cell receptor beta chains from the same sample are listed, as sequenced in a study of shared T cell receptors in the human thymus. The table came from immunoSEQ multiplex PCR; TCRdb's copy has only in-frame clones and leaves some out. The data hold around 730,000 clones, with 70% to 90% observed a single time. This sample also appeared in a second study, on human thymus T cells.

Sequenced sample: thymocytes. The receptor source for this set is a girl in the first two years of life with a congenital heart defect.

This chain connects TRBV6-1 to TRBJ2-3; D not certain. The length of the CDR3 is 13 residues. Germline V gives CDR1 MNHNS, CDR2 SASEGT. Trimming cost V 6 bases and J 1 base, with 8 bases left between them. CDR3 protein: CASSGTGTDTQYF. The CDR3 nucleotides read TGTGCCAGCAGCGGTACAGGCACAGATACGCAGTATTTT.

The chain uses TRBV15 and TRBJ2-3; no firm D call. The germline gives CDR1 LNHNV, CDR2 YYDKDF (reference sequence). Trimming took 10 bases from V and 3 from J, leaving 8 bases between them. The CDR3 consists of 11 residues. CDR3 DNA sequence: TGTGCCAGCTCCAGTACAGATACGCAGTATTTT. This sequence encodes CASSSTDTQYF.

This sequence joins TRBV27 and TRBJ1-1, with TRBD1 as a possible D gene (6 bases). Germline assignment: CDR1 MNHEY and CDR2 SMNVEV (reference sequence). V lost 5 bases, J lost 3 bases, and 19 bases lay in between. The CDR3 runs 16 residues. The CDR3 here is CASSRRQVREDTEAFF. DNA of the CDR3: TGTGCCAGCAGTCGAAGACAGGTGCGAGAGGACACTGAAGCTTTCTTT.

The chain recombines TRBV5-1 with TRBJ2-7, with D possibly matching TRBD2 (5 bases). Germline assignment: CDR1 SGHRS and CDR2 YFSETQ. V dropped 1 base and J dropped 7 bases, with 12 bases sitting between them. The CDR3 spans 13 residues. This CDR3 is CASSLFTTGEQYF. CDR3 DNA sequence: TGCGCCAGCAGCTTGTTCACAACGGGGGAGCAGTACTTC.

The chain has TRBV19 and TRBJ1-1; D may be TRBD1 (5 bases). The CDR3 has 14 amino acids. Per the germline V gene, CDR1 is LNHDA and CDR2 is SQIVND (reference sequence). The V and J ends lost 2 bases and 6 bases respectively, with 13 bases between them. CDR3 protein: CASSIYPDNPEAFF. CDR3 DNA sequence: TGTGCCAGTAGTATATACCCGGACAATCCTGAAGCTTTCTTT.

As for this clone: Different DNA sequences within this sample yield the same CDR3. The chain combines TRBV4-1 with TRBJ1-2; D is unresolved. Germline-derived CDR1 and CDR2 are MGHRA and YSYEKL. The CDR3 runs 13 residues. Trimming took 3 bases from V and 3 from J, leaving 8 bases between them. CDR3 DNA: TGCGCCAGCAGCCACCAGGTCGACTATGGCTACACCTTC. Protein product: CASSHQVDYGYTF.

The V and J genes are TRBV29-1 and TRBJ1-2; TRBD1 aligns across 10 bases. Per the germline V gene, CDR1 is SQVTM and CDR2 is ANQGSEA. The CDR3 loop spans 13 amino acids. With 7 bases clipped from V and 5 bases from J, the junction kept 7 bases outside the gene matches. The CDR3 bases are TGCAGCGACCGGGACAGGGGCGGGTATGGCTACACCTTC. Its protein is CSDRDRGGYGYTF.

The chain links TRBV7-9 to TRBJ2-1; 10 bases are a match to TRBD1. Trimming removed 0 bases from V and 8 bases from J; junction bases left unmatched: 4. In germline, CDR1 is SEHNR, CDR2 FQNEAQ (reference sequence). The CDR3 loop spans 15 amino acids. CDR3 in DNA: TGTGCCAGCAGCTTAGCTCCGGACAGGGGGGATGAGCAGTTCTTC. Its protein product is CASSLAPDRGDEQFF.

This clone was counted a few times. CDR3 protein: CASSSHGGAHTEQYF. As DNA, the CDR3 is TGTGCCAGCAGCTCACACGGGGGGGCCCATACCGAGCAGTACTTC. This chain uses TRBV7-9 with TRBJ2-7, with TRBD2 identical over 8 bases. Germline lookup yields CDR1 SEHNR and CDR2 FQNEAQ (reference sequence). The CDR3 runs to 15 residues. Trimming removed 4 bases from V and 6 bases from J; junction bases left unmatched: 11.

V and J are TRBV19 and TRBJ1-5; D is uncertain. Germline V gives CDR1 LNHDA, CDR2 SQIVND (reference sequence). V lost 5 bases, J lost 0 bases, and 17 bases lay in between. The CDR3 totals 17 residues. The CDR3 DNA sequence: TGTGCCAGTAGTGGACTCCTCTGGGGATATAGCAATCAGCCCCAGCATTTT. Translation gives CASSGLLWGYSNQPQHF. The full variable domain, in which reference TRBV19 and TRBJ1-5 provide the parts outside the CDR3, is DGGITQSPKYLFRKEGQNVTLSCEQNLNHDAMYWYRQDPGQGLRLIYYSQIVNDFQKGDIAEGYSVSREKKESFPLTVTSAQKNPTAFYLCASSGLLWGYSNQPQHFGDGTRLSIL.

The chain links TRBV10-3 to TRBJ1-2; TRBD1 might be the D (6 bases). The CDR3 covers 10 residues. V was cut by 10 bases and J by 6 bases, with 9 bases left in between. CDR1 and CDR2 (germline): ENHRY, SYGVKD. The CDR3: CATKGDGYTF. In nucleotides, the CDR3 is TGTGCCACGAAGGGGGATGGCTACACCTTC.

This clone was seen more than once but under ten times. The chain links TRBV4-3 to TRBJ1-5; D may be TRBD1 (5 bases). This CDR3 spans 15 amino acids. The V end lost 1 base, the J end lost 7 bases, and 14 bases lay between the germline ends. Germline CDR1 reads LGHNA; CDR2 reads YSLEER. In nucleotides, the CDR3 is TGCGCCAGCAGCCAAGTGGTAGGGGTGGGACAGCCCCAGCATTTT. It is translated as CASSQVVGVGQPQHF.

This clone has only one observation. The V and J genes are TRBV19 and TRBJ2-3; 8 bases match TRBD2. The CDR3 is made up of 15 amino acids. V gave up 6 bases and J gave up 5 bases; unmatched junction bases: 10. Looked up from germline, CDR1 is LNHDA and CDR2 is SQIVND (reference sequence). CDR3 sequence reads: CASRPSGGRGDTQYF. DNA of the CDR3: TGTGCCAGTAGGCCCAGCGGGGGCCGAGGAGATACGCAGTATTTT.

The chain's CDR3 is CASSLPGQLIYEQYF. Here the CDR3 DNA reads TGTGCCAGCAGCTTACCGGGACAGCTCATCTACGAGCAGTACTTC. The chain joins TRBV5-6 to TRBJ2-7, with 7 positions matching TRBD1. V lost 2 bases, J lost 3 bases, and 8 bases stayed unmatched. This CDR3 is built from 15 residues. The V gene's germline CDR1 is SGHDT and CDR2 YYEEEE.

The chain employs TRBV28 and TRBJ1-1; 7 bases map to TRBD1. Losses at the gene ends were 4 bases for V and 5 bases for J; bases not matched to a gene: 10. This CDR3 is built from 15 residues. The germline V gene has CDR1 MDHEN and CDR2 SYDVKM. The CDR3 region has the DNA TGTGCCAGCAGTTCGGACAGGCGTAAAGGGACTGAAGCTTTCTTT. This translates into CASSSDRRKGTEAFF.

The chain has TRBV5-1 and TRBJ2-1, with no clear D. V was pared by 0 bases and J by 7 bases, with 8 bases between. Germline CDR1 SGHRS, CDR2 YFSETQ. This CDR3 has 13 residues. The chain's CDR3 is CASSLVSGNEQFF. The CDR3 DNA reads as TGCGCCAGCAGCTTGGTCTCAGGAAATGAGCAGTTCTTC.

The genes are TRBV4-3 and TRBJ2-1; TRBD2 aligns across 13 bases. This CDR3 comprises 16 residues. With 2 bases clipped from V and 5 bases from J, the junction kept 3 bases outside the gene matches. Germline-derived CDR1 and CDR2 are LGHNA and YSLEER. CDR3 residues: CASSQKGLAGNNEQFF. In nucleotides, the CDR3 is TGCGCCAGCAGCCAAAAGGGACTAGCGGGGAACAATGAGCAGTTCTTC.

J is TRBJ2-1 and V is TRBV7-3; D gene unclear. Germline-derived CDR1 and CDR2 are SGHTA and FQGTGA. V was cut by 6 bases and J by 7 bases, with 13 bases left in between. This CDR3 region has 13 residues. CDR3 protein: CASRPDTRNEQFF. CDR3 DNA: TGTGCCAGCAGGCCCGACACTCGGAATGAGCAGTTCTTC.

The CDR3 DNA is TGTGCCAGCAGTAAAGACAGGACTTCACCCCTCCACTTT. It is translated as CASSKDRTSPLHF. This rearrangement joins TRBV9 to TRBJ1-6; D might be TRBD1 (6 bases). CDR1 and CDR2 from the germline V gene are SGDLS and YYNGEE. V dropped 5 bases and J dropped 9 bases, with 12 bases sitting between them. The length of the CDR3 is 13 residues.

The genes are TRBV6-5 and TRBJ1-2; D is unresolved. The germline gives CDR1 MNHEY, CDR2 SVGAGI. The length of the CDR3 is 13 residues. With 7 bases removed from V and 7 bases from J, the gap between germline ends came to 16 bases. CDR3 loop: CASKAGVEGGYTF. CDR3 nucleotides: TGTGCCAGCAAGGCAGGCGTCGAGGGTGGCTACACCTTC.